Shown below are 8 T cell receptor beta chains from a single sample sequenced in a study of technical replicates of blood from a handful of donors. Method: immunoSEQ multiplex PCR; TCRdb's copy keeps in-frame clones and lacks some. The sample carries about 76,000 clones, roughly nine tenths recorded once. Sequencing input: T cells isolated from PBMCs. Receptors were obtained from a human donor in good health.

The chain joins TRBV15 to TRBJ1-5; weak D call: TRBD1 (5 bases). Germline lookup yields CDR1 LNHNV and CDR2 YYDKDF (reference sequence). This CDR3 spans 15 amino acids. V was cut by 0 bases and J by 4 bases, with 10 bases left in between. DNA for the CDR3: TGTGCCACCAGCAGAGAAGACAGTCCAAATCAGCCCCAGCATTTT. Encoded protein: CATSREDSPNQPQHF.

The DNA of the CDR3 is TGTGCCAGCAGCTTGGGTCGCTCTGGAAACACCATATATTTT. It translates to CASSLGRSGNTIYF. The chain carries TRBV5-6 and TRBJ1-3, with D unclear. Trimming took 0 bases from V and 0 from J, leaving 4 bases between them. This CDR3 region has 14 residues. Looked up from germline, CDR1 is SGHDT and CDR2 is YYEEEE.

The V call is TRBV7-8, the J call TRBJ2-7, with TRBD1 matching over 8 bases. J was trimmed by 3 bases and V by 3 bases; bases with no gene match: 7. Germline V lookup: CDR1 SGHVS, CDR2 FQNEAQ. There are 15 residues in the CDR3. CDR3 residues: CASSLEDRDDYEQYF. DNA for the CDR3: TGTGCCAGCAGCTTGGAGGACAGGGACGACTACGAGCAGTACTTC.

This chain uses TRBV5-1 with TRBJ2-7; 8 nucleotides align to TRBD2. V shed 0 bases and J 3 bases; nucleotides not matched to a gene: 5. CDR3 size: 15 residues. Germline V CDR1 and CDR2: SGHRS, YFSETQ. The CDR3 reads CASSLASGGLYEQYF. DNA for the CDR3: TGCGCCAGCAGCTTGGCGAGCGGGGGACTCTACGAGCAGTACTTC.

This chain joins TRBV9 and TRBJ2-3; possibly TRBD2 for D (5 bases). CDR1 and CDR2 from the germline V gene are SGDLS and YYNGEE. The CDR3 sequence is 16 residues long. The V end lost 0 bases, the J end lost 2 bases, and 13 bases lay between the germline ends. CDR3 loop: CASSVVGGLLTDTQYF. CDR3 bases: TGTGCCAGCAGCGTAGTTGGCGGACTTCTCACAGATACGCAGTATTTT.

The chain links TRBV18 to TRBJ2-7; D may be TRBD1 (5 bases). CDR1 is KGHSH, CDR2 LQKENI, per germline. The CDR3 consists of 15 residues. The V gene lost 2 bases and the J gene lost 3 bases, with 14 bases spanning the gap. The CDR3 loop reads CASSPRGPTLYEQYF. The CDR3 DNA follows: TGTGCCAGCTCACCAAGGGGTCCAACCCTCTACGAGCAGTACTTC.

The genes are TRBV19 and TRBJ2-7, with a weak D call TRBD2 (5 bases). Trimming cost V 4 bases and J 4 bases, with 8 bases left between them. CDR1 LNHDA and CDR2 SQIVND come from the germline V gene (reference sequence). This CDR3 contains 12 residues. CDR3 residues: CASSKTGYEQYF. The CDR3 nucleotides read TGTGCCAGTAGTAAGACGGGGTACGAGCAGTACTTC.

J is TRBJ1-2 and V is TRBV7-9; 7 nucleotides line up with TRBD1. The CDR3 is 14 residues long. Germline V gene data show CDR1 as SEHNR and CDR2 as FQNEAQ (reference sequence). V lost 5 bases to trimming and J lost 5 bases; unmatched junction nucleotides: 8. The DNA of the CDR3 is TGTGCCAGCAGCCCCTGGGCCAGGGGGTATGGCTACACCTTC. Translating gives CASSPWARGYGYTF. Full variable domain (remainder filled in from reference TRBV7-9 and TRBJ1-2): DTGVSQNPRHKITKRGQNVTFRCDPISEHNRLYWYRQTLGQGPEFLTYFQNEAQLEKSRLLSDRFSAERPKGSFSTLEIQRTEQGDSAMYLCASSPWARGYGYTFGSGTRLTVV.